This T cell receptor beta chain was captured in a study of Graves' ophthalmopathy and Graves' hyperthyroidism (dated by TCRdb to 2016 to 2019). In the study overall: Peripheral blood was collected at initial diagnosis, prior to any treatment. The study used TCR beta repertoire signatures to distinguish Graves' ophthalmopathy from Graves' hyperthyroidism and to predict progression to ophthalmopathy. In total, 135 blood samples were TCR-sequenced: under 45 ophthalmopathy, over 70 hyperthyroidism and 17 hyperthyroidism-to-ophthalmopathy patients. A discovery set of about a hundred patients (43 ophthalmopathy, fewer than 60 stable hyperthyroidism) was enrolled to explore V-J signatures distinguishing ophthalmopathy from hyperthyroidism. An independent validation cohort comprised roughly 20 hyperthyroidism patients and 15 to 17 patients who later progressed from hyperthyroidism to ophthalmopathy. In roughly 6 hyperthyroidism patients, T-cell repertoires of thyroid tissue and blood were compared. Following sampling, methimazole starting at 30 mg daily was administered to hyperthyroidism patients, and high-dose intravenous methylprednisolone was administered to ophthalmopathy patients.

Ophthalmopathy patients were characterized by moderately to severely active disease, a Clinical Activity Score of at least 3, a NOSPECS grade of at least 4, and a disease duration under 3 months. Patients with other autoimmune diseases, uncontrolled infections, pregnancy or lactation were excluded. Diagnosis was based on clinical symptoms, serum thyroxine, TRAb, thyroid ultrasound and orbital computed tomography. PBMCs were isolated from roughly 10 ml of fresh peripheral blood by Ficoll-Paque density gradient centrifugation. Total RNA was extracted with Trizol reagent and quality-checked on an Agilent 2100 Bioanalyzer. What the study reported, not specific to this receptor: Most of the expanded thyroid clonotypes with a frequency above 0.001 were also detected in blood, and it was suggested that the thyroid immune response may be reflected by blood repertoires. In validation, the model predicted ophthalmopathy progression with about 71% sensitivity and approximately 75% specificity; 12 predicted patients were CT-confirmed with GO in a median of approximately six months. No statistical method was used to set the sample size in advance, and the investigators knew which group each participant was assigned to. In cross-validation, the 13-signature model distinguished ophthalmopathy from stable hyperthyroidism with approximately 90% sensitivity and around 83% specificity, while in the test set the corresponding values were roughly 80% and 75%.

On this clonotype: It has no known antigen specificity. One base away there is no much larger clone; base qualities are not given.

For repertoire sequencing, the TCR beta CDR3 regions were amplified from RNA transcripts. A first-round RT-PCR used HTBI primers with the Qiagen OneStep RT-PCR kit, followed by a second-round multiplex PCR, size selection and purification. Libraries were sequenced paired-end with 100 bp reads on an Illumina HiSeq2000. As for the original processing: Reads were processed with SOAPnuke, discarding reads with adapters, uncalled bases, mean Phred below 15, or no exact constant-primer or identifier match. COPE v1.2.5 was used to merge high-quality paired reads. Each unique nucleotide sequence was treated as a clonotype, and MiTCR v1.1 was used to align the clonotypes to the IMGT TRB V, D and J references. The analysis was limited to V-J combinations with a frequency above 0.0001, which together covered 99.2% of repertoires. For each V-J combination, a TCR clonal expansion and chaos score was defined as F50 clonal expansion divided by the chaos observed in the TCRdist matrix. Features were reduced by Welch's t-statistics and random forest to approximately 12 V-J combinations, which fed a naive Bayes classifier. The similarity between thyroid and blood repertoires was quantified using the Morisita-Horn index. In TCRdb, the public reads were trimmed at Q25 with fastp and aligned with MiXCR, with productive beta chains retained. Each entry merges the rows of one CDR3 protein and shows their most common DNA and genes. TCRdb, rather than the study authors, made the V and J calls. The sample includes 300,000 to 350,000 distinct CDR3 sequences, with 17% observed a single time. The ten largest clones capture more than 9% of the sample.

The V and J ends are trimmed by 1 base and 1 base, leaving 10 bases between them. Measured from the cysteine to the phenylalanine, the CDR3 is 15 residues long. The CDR3 DNA has 45 bases and is translated from base 1. Reading the germline V gene (reference sequence) gives CDR1 LGHDT and CDR2 YNNKEL. Recombination joined TRBV3-1 with TRBJ1-2; a tentative D call is TRBD1 (6 bases match). This receptor was obtained from an adult man with Graves' ophthalmopathy. Sequenced input: peripheral blood. The CDR3 has the sequence CASSQGTGINYGYTF. The DNA sequence is as follows: TGTGCCAGCAGCCAAGGTACAGGGATTAACTATGGCTACACCTTC. With the rest looked up from the reference TRBV3-1 and TRBJ1-2 genes rather than sequenced, the full variable domain is DTAVSQTPKYLVTQMGNDKSIKCEQNLGHDTMYWYKQDSKKFLKIMFSYNNKELIINETVPNRFSPKSPDKAHLNLHINSLELGDSAVYFCASSQGTGINYGYTFGSGTRLTVV.